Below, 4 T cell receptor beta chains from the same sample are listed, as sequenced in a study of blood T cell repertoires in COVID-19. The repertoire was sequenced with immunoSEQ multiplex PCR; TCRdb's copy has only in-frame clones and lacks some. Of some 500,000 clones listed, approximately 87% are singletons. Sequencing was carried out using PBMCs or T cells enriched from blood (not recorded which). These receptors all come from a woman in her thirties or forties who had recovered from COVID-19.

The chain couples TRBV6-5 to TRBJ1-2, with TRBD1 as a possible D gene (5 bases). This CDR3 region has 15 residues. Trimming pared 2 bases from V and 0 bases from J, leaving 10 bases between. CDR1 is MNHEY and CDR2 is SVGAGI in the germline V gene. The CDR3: CASSYGGLANYGYTF. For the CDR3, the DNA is TGTGCCAGCAGTTACGGGGGGTTGGCTAACTATGGCTACACCTTC.

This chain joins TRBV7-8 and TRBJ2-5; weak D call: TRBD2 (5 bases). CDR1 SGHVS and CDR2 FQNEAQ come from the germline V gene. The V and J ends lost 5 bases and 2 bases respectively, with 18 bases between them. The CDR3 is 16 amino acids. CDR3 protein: CASSPVGGGQQETQYF. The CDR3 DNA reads TGTGCCAGCAGCCCCGTCGGAGGCGGGCAACAAGAGACCCAGTACTTC.

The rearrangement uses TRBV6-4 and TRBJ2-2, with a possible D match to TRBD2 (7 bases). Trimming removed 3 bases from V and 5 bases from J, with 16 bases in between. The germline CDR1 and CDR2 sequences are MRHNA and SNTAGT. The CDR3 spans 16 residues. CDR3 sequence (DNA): TGTGCCAGCAGTGAGAGGGGGGGTCCGAGTACCGGGGAGCTGTTTTTT. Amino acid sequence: CASSERGGPSTGELFF.

The CDR3 DNA reads TGCGCCAGCAGCCAGGATGACAGACCGAATCAGCCCCAGCATTTT. Translation: CASSQDDRPNQPQHF. This sequence joins TRBV4-3 and TRBJ1-5, with D tentatively TRBD1 (5 bases). V was trimmed by 3 bases and J by 4 bases, leaving 13 bases between them. CDR1 and CDR2 from the germline V gene are LGHNA and YSLEER. CDR3 length equals 15 residues.